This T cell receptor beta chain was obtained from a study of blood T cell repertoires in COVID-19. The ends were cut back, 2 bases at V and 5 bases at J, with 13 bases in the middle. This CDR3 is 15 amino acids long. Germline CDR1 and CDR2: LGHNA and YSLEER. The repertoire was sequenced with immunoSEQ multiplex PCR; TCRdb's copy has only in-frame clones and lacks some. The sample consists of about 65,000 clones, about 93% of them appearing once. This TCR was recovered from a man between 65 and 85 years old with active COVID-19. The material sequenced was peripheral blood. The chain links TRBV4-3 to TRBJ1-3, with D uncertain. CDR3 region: CASSQRTDFRNTIYF. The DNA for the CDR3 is TGCGCCAGCAGCCAACGGACGGACTTTAGAAACACCATATATTTT.